What follows are 14 T cell receptor beta chains derived from one specimen sequenced in a study of T-cell reconstitution after alpha-beta-depleted transplantation in children. The TCRbeta library incorporated unique molecular identifiers. TCRdb re-called the PCR reads with MiXCR, one entry per CDR3 protein. The sample records fewer than 550,000 distinct CDR3 sequences, about an eighth being singletons. The sequencing here drew on PBMCs, mostly from graft donor cells, taken 180 days after TCRalphabeta/CD19-depleted stem cell transplant. The receptor set was obtained from a female patient between 2 and 15 years old who had a stem cell transplant for aplastic anemia, so the T cells may come from the graft donor.

The chain joins TRBV7-3 to TRBJ2-1, with D tentatively TRBD2 (6 bases). The CDR3 sequence is 15 residues long. V lost 0 bases, J lost 3 bases, and 9 bases lay in between. Germline V gene lookup returns CDR1 SGHTA and CDR2 FQGTGA. The CDR3 here is CASSLTRDFYNEQFF. CDR3 nucleotide sequence: TGTGCCAGCAGCTTAACTAGGGACTTCTACAATGAGCAGTTCTTC.

The gene calls are TRBV27 and TRBJ1-2; 8 bases are a match to TRBD1. The CDR3 is made up of 15 amino acids. After removal of 2 bases from V and 0 bases from J, the junction contained 2 bases not matched to a gene. CDR1 MNHEY and CDR2 SMNVEV come from the germline V gene (reference sequence). CDR3 DNA sequence: TGTGCCAGCAGTTTAGGACAGGGCCCTAACTATGGCTACACCTTC. Translating it yields CASSLGQGPNYGYTF.

Only a few counts were recorded for this clonotype. The V gene is TRBV6-2 or TRBV6-3, the J gene TRBJ1-5, with D perhaps matching TRBD1 (6 bases). This CDR3 has 15 amino acids. Germline CDR1 and CDR2: MNHEY and SVGEGT. Trimming took off 6 bases at V and 2 bases at J, with 14 bases between the two ends. The CDR3 DNA is TGTGCCAGCAGACAGGGACCTCTACGCAATCAGCCCCAGCATTTT. It translates to CASRQGPLRNQPQHF.

The V call is TRBV10-3, the J call TRBJ1-3; D is unclear. CDR3 length equals 16 residues. The V end was cut by 2 bases, the J end by 0 bases, with 11 bases between. Germline V gives CDR1 ENHRY, CDR2 SYGVKD. CDR3 protein: CAISEARVPSGNTIYF. As DNA, the CDR3 is TGTGCCATCAGTGAGGCGCGGGTTCCCTCTGGAAACACCATATATTTT.

In this sample, this clonotype turned up a few times. DNA for the CDR3: TGCGCCAGCAGTTCCGACAGGGGCTACTACGAGCAGTACGTC. Amino acid sequence: CASSSDRGYYEQYV. This chain connects TRBV5-1 to TRBJ2-7, with 8 bases lining up with TRBD1. This CDR3 has 14 residues. Germline V gene data show CDR1 as SGHRS and CDR2 as YFSETQ. The junction had 7 bases not matched to a gene; V was cut back by 5 bases and J by 3 bases.

This clonotype was observed a few times. The rearrangement links TRBV10-3 to TRBJ2-7; 11 bases line up with TRBD1. V dropped 2 bases and J dropped 4; count of bases not matched to a gene: 4. Germline V gives CDR1 ENHRY, CDR2 SYGVKD. The CDR3 extends over 15 amino acids. The CDR3 DNA reads TGTGCCATCAGTGAGCCCGGGACAGGGGGATACGAGCAGTACTTC. Its translation is CAISEPGTGGYEQYF.

This clonotype was seen more than once but under ten times. This chain joins TRBV15 and TRBJ2-3; no clear D. The germline V gene encodes CDR1 LNHNV and CDR2 YYDKDF (reference sequence). V shed 1 base and J shed 2 bases, with 1 base lying between them. This CDR3 region has 12 residues. The CDR3 nucleotides are TGTGCCACCAGCAGAGTCACAGATACGCAGTATTTT. Translating it yields CATSRVTDTQYF.

The chain recombines TRBV11-3 with TRBJ2-4; D possibly matches TRBD1 or TRBD2 (5 bases each). This CDR3 is built from 18 residues. CDR1 is SGHNT and CDR2 is YENEEA in the germline V gene. V gave up 1 base and J gave up 0 bases, with 16 bases separating them. The chain's CDR3 is CASSLGDGGPLAKNIQYF. The DNA of the CDR3 is TGTGCCAGCAGCTTAGGGGACGGCGGGCCCCTAGCCAAAAACATTCAGTACTTC.

This clonotype was observed at least ten times. The CDR3 DNA reads as TGCGCCAGCAGCTTGGGGGACAGCGCTAGCACAGATACGCAGTATTTT. Protein product: CASSLGDSASTDTQYF. J is TRBJ2-3 and V is TRBV5-1, with TRBD1 identical over 7 bases. With V trimmed by 0 bases and J by 0 bases, 4 bases remained unmatched. Germline V gene lookup returns CDR1 SGHRS and CDR2 YFSETQ. The CDR3 length is 16 residues. The complete variable domain, with remaining parts taken from reference TRBV5-1 and TRBJ2-3, reads KAGVTQTPRYLIKTRGQQVTLSCSPISGHRSVSWYQQTPGQGLQFLFEYFSETQRNKGNFPGRFSGRQFSNSRSEMNVSTLELGDSALYLCASSLGDSASTDTQYFGPGTRLTVL.

The genes are TRBV21-1 and TRBJ2-2; the table assigns TRBD1, which was not confirmed against the DNA. TRBV21-1 is a documented pseudogene. The CDR3 has 18 amino acids. The CDR3 here is CASSTSPTGHMNTGELFF. In nucleotides, the CDR3 is TGTGCCAGCAGCACAAGCCCCACGGGACACATGAACACCGGGGAGCTGTTTTTT.

The chain combines TRBV20-1 with TRBJ2-3, with a weak D call TRBD1 (6 bases). V gave up 7 bases and J gave up 2 bases, with 10 bases separating them. Looked up from germline, CDR1 is DFQATT and CDR2 is SNEGSKA (reference sequence). This CDR3 has 12 amino acids. The CDR3 protein is CSEQGDTDTQYF. The CDR3 coding sequence is TGCAGTGAACAGGGAGACACAGATACGCAGTATTTT.

This clonotype appeared many times. V is TRBV6-2 or TRBV6-3 and J is TRBJ2-2; 8 bases are shared with TRBD1. This CDR3 region has 13 residues. Germline V gene data show CDR1 as MNHEY and CDR2 as SVGEGT. V lost 5 bases and J lost 7; bases outside the gene matches: 3. This CDR3 reads CASSQGAGGELFF. The CDR3 bases are TGTGCCAGCAGTCAGGGGGCGGGCGGGGAGCTGTTTTTT.

This clonotype was observed a handful of times. This chain uses TRBV28 with TRBJ1-3, with a tentative D call TRBD1 (6 bases). Per the germline V gene, CDR1 is MDHEN and CDR2 is SYDVKM. V lost 1 base and J lost 0, with 10 bases in between. The CDR3 runs to 16 residues. CDR3 coding DNA: TGTGCCAGCAGTTTATACGGGGGCTACTCTGGAAACACCATATATTTT. This encodes CASSLYGGYSGNTIYF.

The gene calls are TRBV10-3 and TRBJ2-7; TRBD1 matches 7 bases. V gave up 0 bases and J gave up 3 bases; unmatched junction bases: 8. CDR1 and CDR2 (germline): ENHRY, SYGVKD. The length of the CDR3 is 16 residues. The CDR3 sequence is CAISESTRTGFYEQYF. The CDR3 bases are TGTGCCATCAGTGAGTCGACTCGGACAGGATTCTACGAGCAGTACTTC.